These 3 T cell receptor beta chains were sequenced from one sample in a study of T cell repertoires in cytomegalovirus infection. TCRdb fed the reads into MiXCR, producing one record per CDR3 protein. In the table there are approximately 750,000 distinct CDR3 sequences, 35% of which are singletons. Sequenced: PBMCs. These TCRs come from a human donor in good health (CMV status not recorded). Some clones in this sample may be carry-over from other donors' samples.

This clonotype was seen many times. The rearrangement joins TRBV5-4 to TRBJ2-7; 8 positions match TRBD2. The V segment lost 2 bases and the J segment 0 bases; nucleotides outside the gene matches: 1. Germline assignment: CDR1 SGHNT and CDR2 YYREEE (reference sequence). This CDR3 is 14 amino acids long. The CDR3 here is CASSLGTSSYEQYF. DNA for the CDR3: TGTGCCAGCAGCTTAGGGACTAGCTCCTACGAGCAGTACTTC.

This clonotype has just a few counts. This rearrangement joins TRBV28 to TRBJ1-2; no clear D. The V gene's germline CDR1 is MDHEN and CDR2 SYDVKM. CDR3 length: 12 residues. The CDR3 DNA sequence: TGTGCTAGCGGCGCAGATTTAGATGGCTACACCTTC. Translated: CASGADLDGYTF.

This chain connects TRBV11-2 to TRBJ2-5; TRBD1 might be the D (5 bases). This CDR3 has 15 residues. Germline loops: CDR1 SGHAT, CDR2 FQNNGV. V was cut by 7 bases and J by 5 bases, with 20 bases left in between. The CDR3 here is CASTPGKAGRETQYF. Written as DNA, the CDR3 is TGTGCCAGCACCCCAGGGAAGGCAGGTCGCGAGACCCAGTACTTC. Full variable domain (rest looked up from reference TRBV11-2 and TRBJ2-5): EAGVAQSPRYKIIEKRQSVAFWCNPISGHATLYWYQQILGQGPKLLIQFQNNGVVDDSQLPKDRFSAERLKGVDSTLKIQPAKLEDSAVYLCASTPGKAGRETQYFGPGTRLLVL.